The clone carrying this T cell receptor beta chain was counted at least ten times. RNA transcripts yielded amplified TCR beta CDR3 regions. The HTBI set primed first-round TCR CDR3 RT-PCR. TCRdb reanalysed the multiplex PCR reads using MiXCR and keeps one entry per CDR3 protein. The table records 370,000 or so distinct CDR3 sequences, approximately 14% of them present only once. Thyroid ultrasound, orbital computed tomography, clinical symptoms, and serum thyroxine and TRAb underpinned diagnoses. This sample stems from a study of T cells in Graves' hyperthyroidism and ophthalmopathy. Study information: Before any treatment, at initial diagnosis, peripheral blood was collected.

Germline loops: CDR1 PRHDT, CDR2 FYEKMQ (reference sequence). Unmatched junction bases numbered 16, after V lost 2 bases and J lost 6 bases. The CDR3 loop spans 17 amino acids. The V and J genes are TRBV13 and TRBJ2-7, with 7 bases that match TRBD2. The clonotype originates from a woman between 18 and 30 years old with Graves' hyperthyroidism that later progressed to Graves' ophthalmopathy. The sequencing sample was made of blood. The CDR3 nucleotides read TGTGCCAGCAGCTTAACTGTTAGGGACCGTGGGGGGGGCGAGCAGTACTTC. Translating gives CASSLTVRDRGGGEQYF.